These 5 T cell receptor beta chains were sequenced from one sample in a study of blood T cell repertoires in COVID-19. Sequencing used immunoSEQ multiplex PCR; TCRdb keeps in-frame clones, though not all of them. Of around 30,000 clones in the sample, 80% to 90% were seen once. Sequenced material: peripheral blood. The receptors originated from a woman older than 75 with active or convalescent COVID-19.

This clone has just a few counts. The chain couples TRBV2 to TRBJ2-7, with TRBD1 as a possible D gene (6 bases). This CDR3 spans 15 amino acids. Germline V gives CDR1 SNHLY, CDR2 FYNNEI. Trimming shortened V by 2 bases and J by 2 bases, and 13 bases separated the two germline ends. The CDR3 is CASSETSRGTYEQYF. In nucleotides, the CDR3 is TGTGCCAGCAGTGAAACATCCAGGGGCACCTACGAGCAGTACTTC.

The chain has TRBV29-1 and TRBJ1-1; D remains unclear. V was shortened by 4 bases and J by 2 bases, with 8 bases between the two germline ends. Germline-derived CDR1 and CDR2 are SQVTM and ANQGSEA. This CDR3 region has 12 residues. The CDR3 DNA sequence: TGCAGCGTTGCACAGAGAAACACTGAAGCTTTCTTT. Residues: CSVAQRNTEAFF.

The J gene is TRBJ2-7, the V gene TRBV6-5; 9 nucleotides line up with TRBD2. This CDR3 is built from 15 residues. Germline V gene data show CDR1 as MNHEY and CDR2 as SVGAGI. The trim removed 6 bases at V and 4 bases at J, leaving 10 bases unmatched. The CDR3 bases are TGTGCCAGCAGCCGTTTAGCGGGAGTAGAGTACGAGCAGTACTTC. Translation: CASSRLAGVEYEQYF.

The rearrangement links TRBV5-8 to TRBJ1-5; a weak D match, TRBD1 (5 bases). The V and J ends lost 6 bases and 9 bases respectively, with 16 bases between them. This CDR3 has 13 amino acids. Per germline, CDR1 SGHTS and CDR2 YDEGEE. CDR3 nucleotides: TGTGCCAGCAAACTAGCTGGGGGTGGGCCCCAGCATTTT. It codes for CASKLAGGGPQHF.

The chain couples TRBV6-5 to TRBJ2-7; TRBD1 is a possible D gene (6 bases). Germline V CDR1 and CDR2: MNHEY, SVGAGI. V lost 5 bases and J lost 2, with 13 bases in between. The CDR3 is made up of 14 amino acids. The CDR3 region is CASSPRQATYEQYF. The CDR3 DNA reads TGTGCCAGCAGTCCCCGACAGGCGACCTACGAGCAGTACTTC.